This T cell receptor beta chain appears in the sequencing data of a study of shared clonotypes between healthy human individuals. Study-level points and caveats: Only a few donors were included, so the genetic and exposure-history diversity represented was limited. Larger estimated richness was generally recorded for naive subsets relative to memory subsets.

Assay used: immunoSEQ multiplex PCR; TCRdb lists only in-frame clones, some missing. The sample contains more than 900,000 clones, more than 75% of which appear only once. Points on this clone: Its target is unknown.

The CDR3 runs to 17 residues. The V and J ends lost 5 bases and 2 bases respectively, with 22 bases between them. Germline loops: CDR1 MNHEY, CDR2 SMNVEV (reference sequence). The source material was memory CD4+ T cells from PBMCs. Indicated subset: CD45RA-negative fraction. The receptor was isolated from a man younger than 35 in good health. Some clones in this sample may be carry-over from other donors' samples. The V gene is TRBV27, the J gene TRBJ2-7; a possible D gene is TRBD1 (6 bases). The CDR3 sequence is CASSPTGQSALTYEQYF. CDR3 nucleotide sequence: TGTGCCAGCAGTCCCACTGGACAGTCCGCTCTAACCTACGAGCAGTACTTC.